The source of this TCR beta chain is a study of neoadjuvant anti-PD-1 for oral cavity cancer. Across the whole study: Non-progressing patients received a fourth nivolumab dose near day 43, then surgery on days 50-56.

The ends were cut back, 0 bases at V and 4 bases at J, with 15 bases in the middle. Germline V gene sequence: CDR1 MGHDK, CDR2 SYGVNS. The CDR3 has 16 amino acids. Sequencing used immunoSEQ multiplex PCR; TCRdb keeps in-frame clones, though not all of them. The sample holds 8,500 to 10,000 clones, around 66% seen once. This clone was recorded once. Antigen specificity is unknown. Study results and limitations: TCR analyses covered only a few patients per response group. Non-responders to neoadjuvant nivolumab had significantly more clonal PBMC T cells than responders.

The time point denotes: after neoadjuvant nivolumab, at surgical resection. This specimen consisted of PBMCs, obtained after nivolumab (anti-PD-1) treatment. This sequence originates from a person aged 35 to 85 with oral cavity squamous cell carcinoma. This rearrangement joins TRBV25-1 to TRBJ1-1, with D possibly TRBD1 on 6 matching bases. CDR3 sequence (DNA): TGTGCCAGCAGTGAATACGGACTTTCAGGGGTCACTGAAGCTTTCTTT. Protein sequence: CASSEYGLSGVTEAFF.